These 24 T cell receptor beta chains were all obtained from the same sample, sequenced in a study of molecular identifiers for immune sequencing clone quantification. TCRdb reprocessed the PCR reads with MiXCR, giving one entry per CDR3 protein. This sample has under 800,000 distinct CDR3 sequences, with about 25% found just once. Sequencing was performed on naive CD8+ T cells from blood, with Jurkat cell RNA spiked in. The subset was: FACS-sorted CD8+CD4-CCR7+CD45RA+ naive T cells. The receptor source for this set is a human donor in good health. Some libraries in this study had Jurkat cell RNA spiked in.

This clonotype was recorded many times. The CDR3 nucleotides read TGCGCCAGCAGCCAAGATCAGGGGTTTGAAGAGACCCAGTACTTC. Protein sequence: CASSQDQGFEETQYF. The V and J genes are TRBV4-3 and TRBJ2-5; TRBD1 might be the D (6 bases). The germline CDR1 and CDR2 sequences are LGHNA and YSLEER. Trimming removed 0 bases at V and 3 bases at J, with 11 bases between. The CDR3 is 15 residues long.

A word on this clonotype: Relative to the germline gene, one junction end is altered; a read error may explain this. CDR3 sequence: CAGSYSKDRTSYEAFF. The CDR3 DNA is TGTGCCGGCAGTTACTCAAAGGACCGGACTTCCTATGAAGCTTTCTTT. The chain links TRBV6-2 or TRBV6-3 to TRBJ1-1, with D unclear. The CDR3 is made up of 16 amino acids. From germline, CDR1 is MNHEY and CDR2 SVGEGT.

About this clonotype: This may be a read error: a much more frequent sequence differs by one nucleotide. The rearrangement uses TRBV7-9 and TRBJ1-1, with a possible D match to TRBD1 (6 bases). The CDR3 extends over 12 amino acids. V lost 9 bases, J lost 3 bases, and 11 bases lay in between. CDR1 SEHNR and CDR2 FQNEAQ come from the germline V gene (reference sequence). CDR3 nucleotides: TGTGCCAGTCACAGGGATGACACTGAAGCTTTCTTT. It yields the protein CASHRDDTEAFF.

This clonotype turned up a few times. J is TRBJ2-3 and V is TRBV6-1; 12 bases fit TRBD2. J lost 2 bases, V lost 2 bases, and 11 bases had no gene match. The CDR3 is 19 residues long. Germline V CDR1 and CDR2: MNHNS, SASEGT. CDR3 in amino acids: CASSERLAGALSNTDTQYF. CDR3 nucleotides: TGTGCCAGCAGTGAAAGACTAGCGGGGGCCTTATCTAACACAGATACGCAGTATTTT.

This chain joins TRBV2 and TRBJ2-5; TRBD2 agrees at 10 bases. This CDR3 has 14 residues. From germline, CDR1 is SNHLY and CDR2 FYNNEI. V gave up 6 bases and J gave up 3 bases; unmatched junction bases: 4. CDR3 amino acids: CASRSSGREETQYF. As DNA, the CDR3 is TGTGCCAGCAGATCCAGCGGGAGGGAAGAGACCCAGTACTTC.

Worth noting for this clonotype: An end of the junction differs from the germline gene, which may be a read error. The chain joins TRBV6-5 to TRBJ1-4; weak D call: TRBD1 (6 bases). Germline-derived CDR1 and CDR2 are MNHEY and SVGAGI. The length of the CDR3 is 13 residues. The CDR3 protein is CAIARDTSEKQFF. CDR3 bases: TGTGCCATCGCACGGGACACAAGTGAAAAACAGTTTTTT.

In its sample, this clonotype was seen a few times. The V call is TRBV28, the J call TRBJ2-3; TRBD2 matches at 11 bases. V was pared by 8 bases and J by 6 bases, with 13 bases of the junction left unmatched. Germline CDR1 MDHEN, CDR2 SYDVKM. There are 16 residues in the CDR3. The CDR3 is CASGTSGNPGGDTQYF. In nucleotides, the CDR3 is TGTGCCAGCGGGACTAGCGGAAACCCAGGGGGGGATACGCAGTATTTT. Looking up the rest from reference TRBV28 and TRBJ2-3 gives the full variable domain: DVKVTQSSRYLVKRTGEKVFLECVQDMDHENMFWYRQDPGLGLRLIYFSYDVKMKEKGDIPEGYSVSREKKERFSLILESASTNQTSMYLCASGTSGNPGGDTQYFGPGTRLTVL.

The gene calls are TRBV7-6 and TRBJ2-7, with TRBD2 matching over 8 bases. The V gene's germline CDR1 is SGHVS and CDR2 FNYEAQ. The CDR3 length is 13 residues. J was trimmed by 4 bases and V by 6 bases; bases with no gene match: 5. The CDR3 DNA reads TGTGCCAGCAGGCCTCGCGGGGGGTACGAGCAGTACTTC. Its translation is CASRPRGGYEQYF.

Turning to this clonotype: A read error may explain this, as a much larger clone is one base away. The V and J genes are TRBV5-4 and TRBJ2-5; 10 nucleotides agree with TRBD1. The CDR3 has 15 residues. Germline V gene data show CDR1 as SGHNT and CDR2 as YYREEE (reference sequence). The CDR3 region has the DNA TGTACCAGCAGCCCTACCGGGACAGGGGTAGAGACCCAGTACTTC. It specifies CTSSPTGTGVETQYF.

This clonotype showed up just a few times. The chain employs TRBV12-3 or TRBV12-4 and TRBJ2-3, with D unclear. This CDR3 has 13 residues. Deletions cut 4 bases from V and 3 bases from J, with 8 bases between. The CDR3 bases are TGTGCCAGCAGTTCAACTGAAACAGATACGCAGTATTTT. It yields the protein CASSSTETDTQYF.

The sample holds a few counts of this clonotype. This rearrangement joins TRBV25-1 to TRBJ2-5; 10 bases fit TRBD1. CDR1 and CDR2 (germline): MGHDK, SYGVNS. The CDR3 covers 13 residues. After removal of 6 bases from V and 5 bases from J, the junction contained 3 bases not matched to a gene. The CDR3 loop is CASRDRGLETQYF. The CDR3 nucleotides are TGTGCCAGCAGAGACAGGGGGCTGGAGACCCAGTACTTC.

Note on this clonotype: This may be a read error: a much more frequent sequence differs by one nucleotide. The chain links TRBV4-1 to TRBJ1-5; D remains unclear. The length of the CDR3 is 14 residues. CDR1 is MGHRA and CDR2 is YSYEKL in the germline V gene. CDR3 nucleotide sequence: TGCGCCAACAGCCAATCTGAGGGAAGCCAGCCCCAGCATTTT. Its protein is CANSQSEGSQPQHF.

A word on this clonotype: A junction end diverges from the germline sequence, so it may reflect a read error. This chain connects TRBV4-3 to TRBJ2-1; 10 bases map to TRBD1. The CDR3 loop spans 15 amino acids. Per germline, CDR1 LGHNA and CDR2 YSLEER. CDR3 sequence: CARSLDRGPYNEQFF. DNA for the CDR3: TGCGCCCGCAGCCTCGACAGGGGGCCCTACAATGAGCAGTTCTTC.

This clonotype was detected ten times or more. The J gene is TRBJ2-7, the V gene TRBV7-9, with 13 bases identical to TRBD2. This CDR3 has 16 residues. Germline trimming cut 5 bases from V and 5 bases from J; bases unmatched to any gene: 9. Germline V gene sequence: CDR1 SEHNR, CDR2 FQNEAQ (reference sequence). CDR3 in amino acids: CASSQESTSGRHEQYF. CDR3 nucleotide sequence: TGTGCCAGCAGCCAGGAATCGACTAGCGGGAGGCACGAGCAGTACTTC.

The V gene is TRBV20-1, the J gene TRBJ2-7, with TRBD2 matching 7 bases. J was trimmed by 6 bases and V by 0 bases; bases with no gene match: 14. Germline V gene sequence: CDR1 DFQATT, CDR2 SNEGSKA (reference sequence). This CDR3 is built from 16 residues. DNA of the CDR3: TGCAGTGCTAGAGACCTGAGCGGGGTTTACGTCTGCGAGCAGTACTTC. Translating it yields CSARDLSGVYVCEQYF.

This clonotype was detected many times. This rearrangement joins TRBV12-3 or TRBV12-4 to TRBJ2-3; a possible D gene is TRBD1 (5 bases). This CDR3 is built from 14 residues. Trimming cost V 2 bases and J 3 bases, with 9 bases left between them. The CDR3 coding sequence is TGTGCCAGCAGTTTATGGACAAATACAGATACGCAGTATTTT. Translated: CASSLWTNTDTQYF.

This clonotype has just a few counts. A much more abundant neighbour one base away suggests this may be a read error. The gene calls are TRBV28 and TRBJ2-7, with D perhaps given as TRBD1 or TRBD2 (5 bases each). The germline V gene has CDR1 MDHEN and CDR2 SYDVKM. Between the trimmed V and J ends, which lost 5 bases and 5 bases, there was a span of 13 bases. This CDR3 is built from 13 residues. This CDR3 is CASSPGATHEQYF. The CDR3 bases are TGTGCCAGCAGTCCCGGGGCAACCCACGAGCAGTACTTC.

This clonotype was seen many times. This sequence joins TRBV6-6 and TRBJ2-5; 12 bases match TRBD2. The CDR3 is 16 amino acids. CDR1 MNHNY and CDR2 SVGAGI come from the germline V gene (reference sequence). V was pared by 5 bases and J by 1 base, with 5 bases of the junction left unmatched. The CDR3 DNA follows: TGTGCCAGCAGTAACCGACTAGCGGGGGTCCAAGAGACCCAGTACTTC. Its protein is CASSNRLAGVQETQYF.

In the case of this clonotype: A read error is likely, as this CDR3 ends without the conserved phenylalanine or tryptophan. This chain connects TRBV2 to TRBJ2-1; 7 bases line up with TRBD2. V trimming: 11 bases; J trimming: 4 bases; junction bases outside the gene matches: 11. The CDR3 sequence is 14 residues long. Germline values: CDR1 SNHLY, CDR2 FYNNEI. Here the CDR3 reads CAGAGETGYNEQFL. CDR3 sequence (DNA): TGTGCCGGGGCGGGGGAAACGGGGTACAATGAGCAGTTCCTC.

This clonotype was seen many times. The chain uses TRBV28 and TRBJ2-3; 8 nucleotides align to TRBD2. The V gene end was trimmed by 1 base and the J gene end by 3 bases; junction bases not matched to a gene: 9. There are 17 residues in the CDR3. Germline-derived CDR1 and CDR2 are MDHEN and SYDVKM. CDR3 DNA sequence: TGTGCCAGCAGTTTATTCTTCTCCGGGAGGGAAACAGATACGCAGTATTTT. Translation gives CASSLFFSGRETDTQYF.

V is TRBV7-2 and J is TRBJ2-3; D ambiguous. The CDR3 runs to 13 residues. Between the trimmed V and J ends, which lost 5 bases and 5 bases, there was a span of 11 bases. Per germline, CDR1 SGHTA and CDR2 FQGNSA. The CDR3 region is CASSPASGDTQYF. CDR3 coding DNA: TGTGCCAGCAGCCCAGCATCCGGAGATACGCAGTATTTT.

As to this clonotype: The CDR3 does not end in the conserved phenylalanine or tryptophan, so this is likely a read error. No DNA is shown, since the ends of the CDR3 on it are uncertain; the CDR3 is the one TCRdb lists. V gene TRBV5-1 combines with J gene TRBJ1-1. The germline V gene encodes CDR1 SGHRS and CDR2 YFSETQ. The CDR3 is made up of 13 amino acids, end residues included. The CDR3 spells CASRWTGNTEACL.

In the case of this clonotype: Here the CDR3 omits its conserved ending phenylalanine or tryptophan, so a read error is the likely source. V gene TRBV27 combines with J gene TRBJ2-3; either TRBD1 or TRBD2 may supply D (6 bases each). CDR1 is MNHEY and CDR2 is SMNVEV in the germline V gene (reference sequence). The V gene lost 7 bases and the J gene lost 4 bases, with 24 bases spanning the gap. The CDR3 has 17 amino acids. CDR3 loop: CASTSVTLGGTADTQYL. The CDR3 DNA sequence: TGTGCCAGCACCTCAGTGACGCTGGGGGGCACCGCAGATACGCAGTATTTA.

This clonotype was observed many times. The chain joins TRBV6-2 or TRBV6-3 to TRBJ2-3; 7 nucleotides line up with TRBD2. The J segment lost 4 bases and the V segment lost 7 bases, leaving 8 bases of the junction unmatched. CDR1 and CDR2 (germline): MNHEY, SVGEGT. This CDR3 comprises 14 residues. CDR3 region: CASMAGDGSDTQYF. CDR3 bases: TGTGCCAGCATGGCGGGAGACGGGTCAGATACGCAGTATTTT.